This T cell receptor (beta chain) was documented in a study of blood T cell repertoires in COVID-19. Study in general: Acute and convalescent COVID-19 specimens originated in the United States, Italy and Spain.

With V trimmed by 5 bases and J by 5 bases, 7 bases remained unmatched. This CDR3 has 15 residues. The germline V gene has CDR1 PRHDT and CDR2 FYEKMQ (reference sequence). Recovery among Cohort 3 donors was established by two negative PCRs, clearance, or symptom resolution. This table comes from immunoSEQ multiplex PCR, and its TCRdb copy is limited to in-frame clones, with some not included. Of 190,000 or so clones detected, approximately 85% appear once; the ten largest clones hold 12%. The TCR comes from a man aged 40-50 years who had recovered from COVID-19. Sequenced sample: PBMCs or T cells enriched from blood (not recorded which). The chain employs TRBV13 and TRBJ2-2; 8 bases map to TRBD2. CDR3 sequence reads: CASSLGLVGTGELFF. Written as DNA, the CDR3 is TGTGCCAGCAGCCTGGGACTAGTAGGAACCGGGGAGCTGTTTTTT.